This TCR beta chain was documented in a study of cytomegalovirus exposure and HLA in healthy donors. Study details: There were around 100 million unique TCR beta sequences, drawn from about 179 million T cells, in an earlier analysis.

The study ran its PCR with 60 Vbeta and 13 Jbeta primers. Assay: immunoSEQ multiplex PCR; the TCRdb copy retains only in-frame clones and omits some. Of under 200,000 clones in the sample, around 77% were seen once. The CDR3 contains 14 residues. Trimming left V 6 bases short and J 8 bases short, with 16 bases between. CDR1 and CDR2 from the germline V gene are LNHDA and SQIVND (reference sequence). The TCR sequence derives from a man aged 55 to 70 in good health and CMV-seronegative. Sequencing input: PBMCs. V is TRBV19 and J is TRBJ1-4; perhaps TRBD1 as D (6 bases). The CDR3 sequence: CASRLTWTAEKLFF. CDR3 in DNA: TGTGCCAGTAGGCTTACTTGGACAGCAGAAAAACTGTTTTTT.